The next 21 T cell receptor beta chains were all read from a single sample in a study of cytomegalovirus exposure and HLA in healthy donors. Primers: 60 Vbeta forward and 13 Jbeta reverse. The repertoire was sequenced with immunoSEQ multiplex PCR; TCRdb's copy has only in-frame clones and lacks some. The profile shows about 130,000 clones, around four fifths of them singletons. The sequenced sample was PBMCs. The receptors originated from a man aged 25-40 years in good health and CMV-seropositive.

This clone was seen more than once but under ten times. The chain links TRBV6-1 to TRBJ2-7; 7 bases fit TRBD1. This CDR3 is 15 amino acids long. J lost 2 bases, V lost 1 base, and 5 bases had no gene match. CDR1 MNHNS and CDR2 SASEGT come from the germline V gene. CDR3: CASSEDDREPYEQYF. As DNA, the CDR3 is TGTGCCAGCAGTGAAGATGACAGGGAACCCTACGAGCAGTACTTC.

This rearrangement joins TRBV5-1 to TRBJ1-2, with 10 positions matching TRBD1. Losses at the gene ends were 4 bases for V and 4 bases for J; bases not matched to a gene: 7. The CDR3 spans 15 residues. CDR1 and CDR2 (germline): SGHRS, YFSETQ. The CDR3 loop reads CASSILTGGSYGYTF. The CDR3 nucleotides read TGCGCCAGCAGCATCCTGACAGGGGGCAGCTATGGCTACACCTTC.

This clone was seen only once. The rearrangement links TRBV4-3 to TRBJ2-7, with D perhaps matching TRBD1 (5 bases). Germline V lookup: CDR1 LGHNA, CDR2 YSLEER. The CDR3 totals 13 residues. V was trimmed by 0 bases and J by 8 bases, leaving 11 bases between them. CDR3 coding DNA: TGCGCCAGCAGCCAAGACTCCCAGGGCCAGCAGTACTTC. Translation: CASSQDSQGQQYF.

This clone was seen a single time. The genes are TRBV7-9 and TRBJ2-6, with 8 nucleotides matching TRBD2. CDR1 is SEHNR, CDR2 FQNEAQ, per germline (reference sequence). V lost 3 bases and J lost 0; bases outside the gene matches: 4. This CDR3 is built from 17 residues. The CDR3 here is CASSLSLAVSGANVLTF. CDR3 coding DNA: TGTGCCAGCAGCTTGTCACTAGCGGTCTCTGGGGCCAACGTCCTGACTTTC. Using reference TRBV7-9 and TRBJ2-6 for the parts outside the CDR3, the full variable domain is DTGVSQNPRHKITKRGQNVTFRCDPISEHNRLYWYRQTLGQGPEFLTYFQNEAQLEKSRLLSDRFSAERPKGSFSTLEIQRTEQGDSAMYLCASSLSLAVSGANVLTFGAGSRLTVL.

The rearrangement joins TRBV10-3 to TRBJ2-1; D not resolved. The CDR3 is 17 amino acids. The germline CDR1 and CDR2 sequences are ENHRY and SYGVKD. V gave up 5 bases and J gave up 0 bases, with 17 bases separating them. CDR3 in DNA: TGTGCCATCAGTAAGGCTGTGCTACCTAGCTCCTACAATGAGCAGTTCTTC. Translated, it gives CAISKAVLPSSYNEQFF.

This chain joins TRBV14 and TRBJ1-1; 7 nucleotides match TRBD1. The CDR3 has 14 residues. V dropped 8 bases and J dropped 0; count of bases not matched to a gene: 6. CDR1 is SGHDN, CDR2 FVKESK, per germline. CDR3 sequence: CASGPGQMNTEAFF. The CDR3 nucleotides read TGTGCCAGCGGACCGGGACAGATGAACACTGAAGCTTTCTTT.

Concerning this clone: An end of the junction does not agree with germline; a read error may underlie this. At the DNA level, this CDR3 is encoded by other sequences in the same sample as well. This chain uses TRBV6-1 with TRBJ2-7; D remains ambiguous. Germline values: CDR1 MNHNS, CDR2 SASEGT. This CDR3 region has 10 residues. The CDR3 spells CASVEDEQYF. The CDR3 coding sequence is TGCGCCAGCGTAGAGGACGAGCAGTACTTC.

The rearrangement joins TRBV4-1 to TRBJ1-1; D not certain. The CDR3 runs to 16 residues. CDR1 is MGHRA and CDR2 is YSYEKL in the germline V gene. Between the trimmed V and J ends, which lost 4 bases and 0 bases, there was a span of 15 bases. CDR3 sequence reads: CASSLLTGSLNTEAFF. CDR3 DNA: TGCGCCAGCAGCCTCCTAACCGGGAGCTTGAACACTGAAGCTTTCTTT.

This clone was detected only a few times. The rearrangement uses TRBV11-2 and TRBJ1-4; D remains ambiguous. Deletions cut 1 base from V and 8 bases from J, with 14 bases between. Germline CDR1 and CDR2: SGHAT and FQNNGV. The CDR3 contains 15 residues. In DNA form, the CDR3 reads TGTGCCAGCAGCTTAGGCCCGGGAGCGGGGGAAAAACTGTTTTTT. It is translated as CASSLGPGAGEKLFF. Complete variable domain (other parts from reference TRBV11-2 and TRBJ1-4): EAGVAQSPRYKIIEKRQSVAFWCNPISGHATLYWYQQILGQGPKLLIQFQNNGVVDDSQLPKDRFSAERLKGVDSTLKIQPAKLEDSAVYLCASSLGPGAGEKLFFGSGTQLSVL.

CDR3 sequence: CASSPPTLAGYEQYF. The CDR3 DNA is TGTGCCAGCTCACCACCGACACTAGCGGGATACGAGCAGTACTTC. The rearrangement joins TRBV18 to TRBJ2-7, with TRBD2 matching 10 bases. Losses at the gene ends were 0 bases for V and 4 bases for J; bases not matched to a gene: 3. Germline-derived CDR1 and CDR2 are KGHSH and LQKENI. The CDR3 sequence is 15 residues long.

This clone was found a few times. This chain connects TRBV28 to TRBJ2-7; D is perhaps TRBD1 (5 bases). The germline gives CDR1 MDHEN, CDR2 SYDVKM. Between the trimmed V and J ends, which lost 8 bases and 0 bases, there was a span of 11 bases. The CDR3 extends over 13 amino acids. The CDR3 nucleotides read TGTGCCAGCCGTAGGGGCAGCTCCTACGAGCAGTACTTC. It specifies CASRRGSSYEQYF.

This chain joins TRBV4-3 and TRBJ2-1; D unclear. Germline CDR1 and CDR2: LGHNA and YSLEER. This CDR3 is built from 17 residues. V was shortened by 0 bases and J by 6 bases, with 18 bases between the two germline ends. CDR3 in amino acids: CASSQEIRSHTGNEQFF. Written as DNA, the CDR3 is TGCGCCAGCAGCCAAGAAATCCGGAGTCACACCGGCAATGAGCAGTTCTTC.

The chain uses TRBV7-9 and TRBJ1-1; 7 bases agree with TRBD1. V lost 7 bases and J lost 1; bases outside the gene matches: 9. Germline V gives CDR1 SEHNR, CDR2 FQNEAQ (reference sequence). The CDR3 loop spans 15 amino acids. In DNA form, the CDR3 reads TGTGCCAGCAACTCGGGACAGCCAAGGAACACTGAAGCTTTCTTT. Translated: CASNSGQPRNTEAFF.

This clone is a singleton in its sample. This chain uses TRBV15 with TRBJ2-1; 7 positions match TRBD2. The CDR3 sequence is 13 residues long. V gave up 5 bases and J gave up 8 bases; unmatched junction bases: 6. Germline V lookup: CDR1 LNHNV, CDR2 YYDKDF (reference sequence). CDR3 DNA: TGTGCCACCAGCGGCCGGACTAGTCATGAGCAGTTCTTC. Translating gives CATSGRTSHEQFF.

V is TRBV10-3 and J is TRBJ2-5; no firm D call. Per the germline V gene, CDR1 is ENHRY and CDR2 is SYGVKD. Trimming left V 4 bases short and J 5 bases short, with 11 bases between. The CDR3 is 13 amino acids. The CDR3 region is CAISVTESETQYF. DNA of the CDR3: TGTGCCATCAGTGTGACGGAGTCGGAGACCCAGTACTTC.

The chain combines TRBV7-9 with TRBJ2-1; a possible D gene is TRBD1 (6 bases). The CDR3 runs to 14 residues. Germline CDR1 reads SEHNR; CDR2 reads FQNEAQ (reference sequence). Trimming cost V 5 bases and J 4 bases, with 12 bases left between them. CDR3 region: CASSRGLVYNEQFF. The CDR3 coding sequence is TGTGCCAGCAGCAGGGGGTTGGTTTACAATGAGCAGTTCTTC.

The chain is built from TRBV28 and TRBJ1-2, with D tentatively TRBD1 (6 bases). This CDR3 comprises 13 residues. CDR1 and CDR2 from the germline V gene are MDHEN and SYDVKM. The V and J ends lost 6 bases and 8 bases respectively, with 16 bases between them. The chain's CDR3 is CASSLGGAWGYTF. The CDR3 coding sequence is TGTGCCAGCAGCCTAGGGGGGGCGTGGGGCTACACCTTC.

The J gene is TRBJ2-2, the V gene TRBV7-2; weak D call: TRBD1 (5 bases). The CDR3 is 14 residues long. V was shortened by 8 bases and J by 4 bases, with 14 bases between the two germline ends. Germline lookup yields CDR1 SGHTA and CDR2 FQGNSA. DNA of the CDR3: TGTGCCAGCCGTGTAGGGGCCCTCACCGGGGAGCTGTTTTTT. It yields the protein CASRVGALTGELFF.

The gene calls are TRBV30 and TRBJ1-1, with a possible D match to TRBD1 (6 bases). The CDR3 totals 13 residues. Per the germline V gene, CDR1 is GTSNPN and CDR2 is SVGIG (reference sequence). V lost 3 bases and J lost 1, with 9 bases in between. As DNA, the CDR3 is TGTGCCTGGAGCACAGGGCCGAACACTGAAGCTTTCTTT. This codes for CAWSTGPNTEAFF.

V gene TRBV5-5 combines with J gene TRBJ2-7; possible D gene TRBD1, 6 bases. This CDR3 has 16 amino acids. Trimming stripped 1 base from V and 3 bases from J, with 17 bases between. Germline CDR1 reads SGHKS; CDR2 reads YYEKEE (reference sequence). The CDR3 region has the DNA TGTGCCAGCAGCTTGAACCCCTCGGGACAACTCTACGAGCAGTACTTC. This translates into CASSLNPSGQLYEQYF.

This rearrangement joins TRBV29-1 to TRBJ2-3, with 10 bases that match TRBD2. The CDR3 sequence is 16 residues long. Germline V gives CDR1 SQVTM, CDR2 ANQGSEA. Unmatched junction bases numbered 12, after V lost 5 bases and J lost 4 bases. CDR3 DNA sequence: TGCAGCGTTCATCTAGCGGGAGAGGGTTGGGCAGATACGCAGTATTTT. Its translation: CSVHLAGEGWADTQYF.